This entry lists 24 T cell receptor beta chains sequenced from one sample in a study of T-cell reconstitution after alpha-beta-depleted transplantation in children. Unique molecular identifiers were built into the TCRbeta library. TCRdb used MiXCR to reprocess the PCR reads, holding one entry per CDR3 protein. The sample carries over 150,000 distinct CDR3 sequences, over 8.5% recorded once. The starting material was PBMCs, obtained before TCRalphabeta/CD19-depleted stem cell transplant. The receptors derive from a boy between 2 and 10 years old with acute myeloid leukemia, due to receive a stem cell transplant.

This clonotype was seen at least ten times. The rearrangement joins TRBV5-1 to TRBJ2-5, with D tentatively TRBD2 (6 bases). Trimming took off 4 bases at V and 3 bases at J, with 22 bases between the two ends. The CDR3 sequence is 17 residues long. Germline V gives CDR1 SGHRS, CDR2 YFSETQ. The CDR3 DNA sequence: TGCGCCAGCAGCCCCATGACCCGCAGGGAGGCGGAAGAGACCCAGTACTTC. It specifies CASSPMTRREAEETQYF.

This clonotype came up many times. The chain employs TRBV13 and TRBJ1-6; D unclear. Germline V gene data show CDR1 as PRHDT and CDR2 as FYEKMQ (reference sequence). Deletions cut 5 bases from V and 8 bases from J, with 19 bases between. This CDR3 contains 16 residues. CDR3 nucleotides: TGTGCCAGCAGCCCGAAACAGAGAGCAGTCCATTCACCCCTCCACTTT. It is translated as CASSPKQRAVHSPLHF.

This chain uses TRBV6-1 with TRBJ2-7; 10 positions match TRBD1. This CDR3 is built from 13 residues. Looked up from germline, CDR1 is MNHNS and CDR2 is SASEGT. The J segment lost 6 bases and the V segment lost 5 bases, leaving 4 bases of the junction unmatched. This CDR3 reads CASSRGQGLEQYV. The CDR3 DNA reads TGTGCCAGCAGTAGGGGACAGGGGCTCGAGCAGTACGTC.

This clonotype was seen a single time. This chain's CDR3 is CATTFRPDIISTDTQYF. In DNA, the CDR3 is TGTGCCACCACCTTTAGGCCGGACATCATTAGCACAGATACGCAGTATTTT. The chain combines TRBV12-3 or TRBV12-4 with TRBJ2-3, with a possible D match to TRBD1 (5 bases). The V gene lost 10 bases and the J gene lost 0 bases, with 23 bases spanning the gap. The CDR3 covers 17 residues.

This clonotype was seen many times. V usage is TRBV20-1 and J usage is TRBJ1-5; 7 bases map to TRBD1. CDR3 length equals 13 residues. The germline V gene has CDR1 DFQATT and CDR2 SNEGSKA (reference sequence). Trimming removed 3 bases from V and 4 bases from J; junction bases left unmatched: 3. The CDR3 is CSASRQGNQPQHF. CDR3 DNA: TGCAGTGCTAGTCGACAGGGTAATCAGCCCCAGCATTTT.

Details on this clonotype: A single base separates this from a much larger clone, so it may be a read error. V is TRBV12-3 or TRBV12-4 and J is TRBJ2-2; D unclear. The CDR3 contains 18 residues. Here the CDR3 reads CTSSFERLTLGDTGELFF. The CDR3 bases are TGTACCAGCAGTTTTGAAAGGTTGACTCTCGGAGACACCGGGGAGCTGTTTTTT.

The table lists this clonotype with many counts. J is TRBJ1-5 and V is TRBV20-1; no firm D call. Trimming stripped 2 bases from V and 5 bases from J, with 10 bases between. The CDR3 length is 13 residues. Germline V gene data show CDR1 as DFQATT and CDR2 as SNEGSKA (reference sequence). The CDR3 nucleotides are TGCAGTGCTAGAACTGAAAAGGATCAGCCCCAGCATTTT. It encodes CSARTEKDQPQHF.

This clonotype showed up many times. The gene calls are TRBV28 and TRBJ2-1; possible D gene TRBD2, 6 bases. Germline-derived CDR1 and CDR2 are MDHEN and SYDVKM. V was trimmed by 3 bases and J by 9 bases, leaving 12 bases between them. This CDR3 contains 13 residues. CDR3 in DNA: TGTGCCAGCAGTTTCGCCTGGGGAGGTGAGCAGTTCTTC. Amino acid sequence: CASSFAWGGEQFF.

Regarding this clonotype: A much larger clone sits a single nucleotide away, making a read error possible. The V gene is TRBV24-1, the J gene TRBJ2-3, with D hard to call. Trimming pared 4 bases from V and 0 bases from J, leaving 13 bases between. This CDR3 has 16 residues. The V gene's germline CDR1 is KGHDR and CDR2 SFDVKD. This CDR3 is CATSEHNHASTDTQYF. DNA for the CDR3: TGTGCCACCAGTGAGCACAACCACGCTAGCACAGATACGCAGTATTTT.

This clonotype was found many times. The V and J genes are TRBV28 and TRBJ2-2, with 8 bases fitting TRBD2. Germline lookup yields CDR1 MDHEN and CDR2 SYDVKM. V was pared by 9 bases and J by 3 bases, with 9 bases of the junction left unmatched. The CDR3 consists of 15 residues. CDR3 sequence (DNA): TGTGCCAGTCAGGAGCGGGAGCGTCACACCGGGGAGCTGTTTTTT. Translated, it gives CASQERERHTGELFF. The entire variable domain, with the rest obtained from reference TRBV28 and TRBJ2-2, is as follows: DVKVTQSSRYLVKRTGEKVFLECVQDMDHENMFWYRQDPGLGLRLIYFSYDVKMKEKGDIPEGYSVSREKKERFSLILESASTNQTSMYLCASQERERHTGELFFGEGSRLTVL.

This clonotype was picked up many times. In nucleotides, the CDR3 is TGTGCCAGCAGCGAACAGGGGAACACTGAAGCTTTCTTT. This sequence encodes CASSEQGNTEAFF. This sequence joins TRBV3-1 and TRBJ1-1, with D tentatively TRBD1 (6 bases). The CDR3 is 13 residues long. Germline V gives CDR1 LGHDT, CDR2 YNNKEL (reference sequence). V lost 5 bases, J lost 1 base, and 8 bases lay in between.

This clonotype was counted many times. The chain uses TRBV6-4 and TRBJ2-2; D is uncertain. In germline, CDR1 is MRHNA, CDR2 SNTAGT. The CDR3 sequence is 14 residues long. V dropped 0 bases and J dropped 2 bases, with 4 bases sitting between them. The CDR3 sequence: CASSDSGNTGELFF. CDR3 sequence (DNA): TGTGCCAGCAGTGACTCGGGTAACACCGGGGAGCTGTTTTTT.

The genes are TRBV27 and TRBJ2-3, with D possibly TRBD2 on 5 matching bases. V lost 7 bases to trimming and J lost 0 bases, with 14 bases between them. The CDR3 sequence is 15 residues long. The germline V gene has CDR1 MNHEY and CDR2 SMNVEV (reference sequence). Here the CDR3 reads CASISGGSSTDTQYF. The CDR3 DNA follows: TGTGCCAGCATAAGCGGTGGGAGCAGCACAGATACGCAGTATTTT.

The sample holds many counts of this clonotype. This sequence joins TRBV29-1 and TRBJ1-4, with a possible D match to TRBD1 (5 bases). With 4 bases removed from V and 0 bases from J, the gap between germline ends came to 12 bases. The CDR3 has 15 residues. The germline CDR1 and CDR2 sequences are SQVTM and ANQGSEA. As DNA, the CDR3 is TGCAGCGTTGGGGGGACCCACGCAACTAATGAAAAACTGTTTTTT. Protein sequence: CSVGGTHATNEKLFF.

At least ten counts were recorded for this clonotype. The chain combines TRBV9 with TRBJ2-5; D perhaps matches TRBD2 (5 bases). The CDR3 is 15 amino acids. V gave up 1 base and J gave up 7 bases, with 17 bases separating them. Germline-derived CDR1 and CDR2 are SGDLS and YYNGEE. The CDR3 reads CASSVNPTPEGTQYF. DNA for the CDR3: TGTGCCAGCAGCGTAAACCCCACGCCCGAGGGGACCCAGTACTTC.

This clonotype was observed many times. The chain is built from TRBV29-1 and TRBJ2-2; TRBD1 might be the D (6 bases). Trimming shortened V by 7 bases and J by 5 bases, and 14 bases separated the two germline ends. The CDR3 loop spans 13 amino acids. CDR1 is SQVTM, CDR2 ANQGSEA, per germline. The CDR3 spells CSAHRVGTGELFF. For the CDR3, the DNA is TGCAGCGCCCACAGGGTCGGAACCGGGGAGCTGTTTTTT.

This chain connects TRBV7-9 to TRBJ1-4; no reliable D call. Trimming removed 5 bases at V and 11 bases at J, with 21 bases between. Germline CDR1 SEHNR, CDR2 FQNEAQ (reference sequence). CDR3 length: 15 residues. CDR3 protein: CASSRAGLLDEKLFF. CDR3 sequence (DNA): TGTGCCAGCAGCCGCGCCGGCCTCCTGGACGAGAAACTGTTTTTT.

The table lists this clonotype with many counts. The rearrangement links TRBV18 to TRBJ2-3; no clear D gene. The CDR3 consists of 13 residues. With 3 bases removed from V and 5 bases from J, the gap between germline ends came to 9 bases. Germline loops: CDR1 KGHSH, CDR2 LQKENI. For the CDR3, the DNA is TGTGCCAGCTCACCGCCCACCGAAGATACGCAGTATTTT. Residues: CASSPPTEDTQYF.

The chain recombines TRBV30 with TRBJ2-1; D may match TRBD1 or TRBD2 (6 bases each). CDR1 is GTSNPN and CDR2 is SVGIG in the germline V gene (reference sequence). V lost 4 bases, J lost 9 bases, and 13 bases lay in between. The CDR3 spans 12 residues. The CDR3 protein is CAWILEGGEQFF. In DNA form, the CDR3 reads TGTGCCTGGATTCTTGAGGGGGGTGAGCAGTTCTTC.

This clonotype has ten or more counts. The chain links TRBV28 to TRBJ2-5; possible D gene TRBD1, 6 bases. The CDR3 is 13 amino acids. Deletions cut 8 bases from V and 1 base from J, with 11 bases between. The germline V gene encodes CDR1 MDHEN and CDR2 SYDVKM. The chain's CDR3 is CASLIQGQETQYF. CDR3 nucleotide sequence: TGTGCCAGCTTAATACAGGGCCAAGAGACCCAGTACTTC.

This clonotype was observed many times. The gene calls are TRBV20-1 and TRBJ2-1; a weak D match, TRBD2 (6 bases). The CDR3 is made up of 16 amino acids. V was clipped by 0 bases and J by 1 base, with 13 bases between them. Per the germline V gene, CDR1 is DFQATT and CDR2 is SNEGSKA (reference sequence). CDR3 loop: CSARDGTSPSYNEQFF. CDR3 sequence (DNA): TGCAGTGCTAGAGATGGGACTTCCCCGTCCTACAATGAGCAGTTCTTC.

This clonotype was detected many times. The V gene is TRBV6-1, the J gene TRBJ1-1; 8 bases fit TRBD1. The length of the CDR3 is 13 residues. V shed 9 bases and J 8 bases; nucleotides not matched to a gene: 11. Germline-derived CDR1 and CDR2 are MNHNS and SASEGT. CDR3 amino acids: CASRQGLSGEAFF. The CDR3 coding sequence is TGTGCCAGTCGACAGGGGTTGAGTGGAGAAGCTTTCTTT.

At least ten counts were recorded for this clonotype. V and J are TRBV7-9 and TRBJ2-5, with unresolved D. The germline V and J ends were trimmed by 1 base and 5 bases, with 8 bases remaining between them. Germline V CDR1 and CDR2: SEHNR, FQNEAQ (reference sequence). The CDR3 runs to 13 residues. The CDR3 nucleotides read TGTGCCAGCAGCTTAGGTGTTCGGGAGACCCAGTACTTC. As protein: CASSLGVRETQYF.

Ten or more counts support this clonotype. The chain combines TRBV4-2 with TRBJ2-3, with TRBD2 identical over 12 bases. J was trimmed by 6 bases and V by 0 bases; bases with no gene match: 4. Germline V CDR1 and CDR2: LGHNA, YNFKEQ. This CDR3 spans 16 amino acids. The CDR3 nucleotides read TGTGCCAGCAGCCAAGACCTAGCGGGAGGGGATGATACGCAGTATTTT. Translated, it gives CASSQDLAGGDDTQYF.